Sequencing of this TCR beta chain was carried out in a study (dated by TCRdb to the mid-2010s). Turning to the overall study: The research examined where HIV persistence comes from in people whose immune systems controlled HIV infection without treatment.

The library came from 5' RACE. The listed sequencing device is Illumina HiSeq 2000. TCRdb passed the public sequencing reads through fastp at Q25 and MiXCR, retaining productive beta sequences. CDR3 protein sequences are deduplicated, and each keeps its most common genes and DNA. This sample has fewer than 700 distinct CDR3 sequences in its table, and 12% of those were observed once. Roughly 17% of the sample comes from the top ten. On this clonotype itself: Its antigen is unknown. No qualities accompany the bases; no much larger clone lies one base away.

The germline V gene specifies MNHNS as CDR1 and SASEGT as CDR2. Inclusive of the bounding cysteine and phenylalanine, the CDR3 is 16 residues long. The read is trimmed to its CDR3 DNA, 48 bases read in frame from base 1. A distance of 12 bases separates the germline ends of V and J, which lose 1 base and 0 bases respectively. This clonotype was sampled from a female donor with HIV. Material: total memory T cells from blood PBMCs. This specimen's cell subset or site label, per the study, means: transitional memory CD4+ T cells. This sequence uses TRBV6-1 and TRBJ1-1; TRBD1 is possibly the D segment (5 matching bases). The bases read TGTGCCAGCAGTGAAGGGGGCAGTCTGATGAACACTGAAGCTTTCTTT. The translation is CASSEGGSLMNTEAFF.